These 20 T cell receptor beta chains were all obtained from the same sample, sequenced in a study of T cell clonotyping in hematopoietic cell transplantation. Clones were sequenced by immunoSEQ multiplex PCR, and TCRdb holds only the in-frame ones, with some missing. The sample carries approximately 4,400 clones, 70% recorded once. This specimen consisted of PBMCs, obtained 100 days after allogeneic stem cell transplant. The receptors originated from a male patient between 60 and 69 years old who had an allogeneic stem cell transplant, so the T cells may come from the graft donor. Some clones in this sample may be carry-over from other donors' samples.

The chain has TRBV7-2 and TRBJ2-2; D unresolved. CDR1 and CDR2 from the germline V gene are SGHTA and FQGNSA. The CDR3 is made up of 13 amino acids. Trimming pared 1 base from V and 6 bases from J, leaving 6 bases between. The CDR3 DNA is TGTGCCAGCAGCTTAGGGCATTCCGGGGAGCTGTTTTTT. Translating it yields CASSLGHSGELFF. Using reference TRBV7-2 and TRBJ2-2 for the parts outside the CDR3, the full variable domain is GAGVSQSPSNKVTEKGKDVELRCDPISGHTALYWYRQSLGQGLEFLIYFQGNSAPDKSGLPSDRFSAERTGGSVSTLTIQRTQQEDSAVYLCASSLGHSGELFFGEGSRLTVL.

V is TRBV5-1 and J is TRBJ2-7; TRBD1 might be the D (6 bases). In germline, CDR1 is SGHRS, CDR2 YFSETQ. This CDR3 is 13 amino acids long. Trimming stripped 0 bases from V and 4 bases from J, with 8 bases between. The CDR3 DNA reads TGCGCCAGCAGCTTGGAGGGGGAATACGAGCAGTACTTC. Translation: CASSLEGEYEQYF.

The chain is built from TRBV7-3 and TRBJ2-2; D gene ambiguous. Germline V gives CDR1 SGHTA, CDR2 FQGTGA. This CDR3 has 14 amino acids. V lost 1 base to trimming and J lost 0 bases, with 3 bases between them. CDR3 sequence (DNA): TGTGCCAGCAGCTTAAACTCGAACACCGGGGAGCTGTTTTTT. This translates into CASSLNSNTGELFF.

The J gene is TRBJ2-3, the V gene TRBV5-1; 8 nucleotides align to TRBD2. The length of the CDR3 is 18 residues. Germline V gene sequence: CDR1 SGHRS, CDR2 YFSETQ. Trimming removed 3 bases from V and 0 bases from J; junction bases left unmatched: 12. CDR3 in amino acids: CASSSTGTRKSSTDTQYF. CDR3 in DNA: TGCGCCAGCAGCTCGACCGGGACTAGAAAGTCCAGCACAGATACGCAGTATTTT.

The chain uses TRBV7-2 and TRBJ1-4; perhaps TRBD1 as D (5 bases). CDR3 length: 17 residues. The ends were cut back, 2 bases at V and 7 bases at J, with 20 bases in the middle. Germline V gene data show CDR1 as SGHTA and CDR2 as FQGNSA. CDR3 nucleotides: TGTGCCAGCAGCTTAAGAGCCGCAGCAGGGAGGGGTGAAAAACTGTTTTTT. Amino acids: CASSLRAAAGRGEKLFF.

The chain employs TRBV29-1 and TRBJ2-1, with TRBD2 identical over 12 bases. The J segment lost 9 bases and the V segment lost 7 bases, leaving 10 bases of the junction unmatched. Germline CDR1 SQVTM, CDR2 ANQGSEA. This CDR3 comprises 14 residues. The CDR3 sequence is CSGAPSGGAGEQFF. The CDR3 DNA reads TGCAGCGGTGCCCCTAGCGGGGGGGCCGGTGAGCAGTTCTTC.

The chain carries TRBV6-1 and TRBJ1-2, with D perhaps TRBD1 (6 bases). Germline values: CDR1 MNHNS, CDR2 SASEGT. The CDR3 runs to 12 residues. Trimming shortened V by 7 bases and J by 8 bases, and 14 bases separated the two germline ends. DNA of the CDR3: TGTGCCAGCACTGGACAGAGTCGAGGCTACACCTTC. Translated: CASTGQSRGYTF.

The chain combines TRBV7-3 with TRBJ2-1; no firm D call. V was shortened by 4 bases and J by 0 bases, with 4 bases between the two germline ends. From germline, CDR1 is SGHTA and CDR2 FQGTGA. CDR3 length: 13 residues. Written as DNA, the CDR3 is TGTGCCAGCAGCTGGGGCTCCTACAATGAGCAGTTCTTC. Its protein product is CASSWGSYNEQFF. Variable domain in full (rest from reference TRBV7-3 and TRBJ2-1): GAGVSQTPSNKVTEKGKYVELRCDPISGHTALYWYRQSLGQGPEFLIYFQGTGAADDSGLPNDRFFAVRPEGSVSTLKIQRTERGDSAVYLCASSWGSYNEQFFGPGTRLTVL.

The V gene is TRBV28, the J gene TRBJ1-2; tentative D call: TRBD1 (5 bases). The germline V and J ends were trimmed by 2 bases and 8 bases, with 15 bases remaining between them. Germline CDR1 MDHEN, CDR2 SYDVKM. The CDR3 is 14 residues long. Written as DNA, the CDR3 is TGTGCCAGCAGTTTACTGGGGGGAGTCCAAGGCTACACCTTC. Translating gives CASSLLGGVQGYTF.

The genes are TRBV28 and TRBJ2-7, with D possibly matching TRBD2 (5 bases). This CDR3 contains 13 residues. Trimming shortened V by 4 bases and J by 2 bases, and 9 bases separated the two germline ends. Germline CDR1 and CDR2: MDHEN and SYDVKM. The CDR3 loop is CASSSPGTYEQYF. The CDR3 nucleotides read TGTGCCAGCAGTTCGCCGGGGACCTACGAGCAGTACTTC.

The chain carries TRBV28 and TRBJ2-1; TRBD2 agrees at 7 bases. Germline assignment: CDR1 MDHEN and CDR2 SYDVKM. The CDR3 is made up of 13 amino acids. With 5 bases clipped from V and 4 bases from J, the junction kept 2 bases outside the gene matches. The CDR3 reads CASSPGLYNEQFF. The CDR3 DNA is TGTGCCAGCAGTCCGGGACTATACAATGAGCAGTTCTTC.

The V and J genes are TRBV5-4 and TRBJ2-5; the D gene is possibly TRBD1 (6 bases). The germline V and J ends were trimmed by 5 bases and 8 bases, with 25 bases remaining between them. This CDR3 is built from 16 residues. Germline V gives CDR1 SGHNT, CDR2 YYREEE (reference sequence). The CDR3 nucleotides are TGTGCCAGCAGGATGACAGCCCAGGACAGCCCACGCACCCAGTACTTC. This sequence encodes CASRMTAQDSPRTQYF.

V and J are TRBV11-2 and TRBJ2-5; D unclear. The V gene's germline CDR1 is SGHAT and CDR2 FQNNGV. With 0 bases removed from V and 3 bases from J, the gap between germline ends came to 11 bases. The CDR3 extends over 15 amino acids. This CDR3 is CASSLEPARKETQYF. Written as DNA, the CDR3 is TGTGCCAGCAGCTTAGAGCCGGCGCGAAAAGAGACCCAGTACTTC.

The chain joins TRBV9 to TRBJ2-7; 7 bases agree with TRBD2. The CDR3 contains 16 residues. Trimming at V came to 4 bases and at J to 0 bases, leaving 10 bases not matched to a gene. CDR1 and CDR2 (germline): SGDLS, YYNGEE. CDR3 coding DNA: TGTGCCAGCAGCCTCGACGGGGGGTTGAGCTCCTACGAGCAGTACTTC. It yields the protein CASSLDGGLSSYEQYF.

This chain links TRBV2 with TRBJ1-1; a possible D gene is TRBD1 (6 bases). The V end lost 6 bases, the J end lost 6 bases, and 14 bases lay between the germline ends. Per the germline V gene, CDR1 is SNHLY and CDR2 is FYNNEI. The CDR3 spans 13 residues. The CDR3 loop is CASRLDNRAEAFF. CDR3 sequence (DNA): TGTGCCAGCAGACTCGATAACAGGGCTGAAGCTTTCTTT.

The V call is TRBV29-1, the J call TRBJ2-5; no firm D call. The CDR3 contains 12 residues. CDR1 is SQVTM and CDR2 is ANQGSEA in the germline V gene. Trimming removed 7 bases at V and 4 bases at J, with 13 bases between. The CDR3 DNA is TGCAGCGCTACGGACCCCTCAGAGACCCAGTACTTC. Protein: CSATDPSETQYF.

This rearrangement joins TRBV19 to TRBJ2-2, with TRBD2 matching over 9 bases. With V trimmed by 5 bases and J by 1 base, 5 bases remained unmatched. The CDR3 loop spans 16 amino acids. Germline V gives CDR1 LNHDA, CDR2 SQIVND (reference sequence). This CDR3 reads CASSPLAGQNTGELFF. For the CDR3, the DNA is TGTGCCAGTAGTCCCCTAGCGGGACAGAACACCGGGGAGCTGTTTTTT.

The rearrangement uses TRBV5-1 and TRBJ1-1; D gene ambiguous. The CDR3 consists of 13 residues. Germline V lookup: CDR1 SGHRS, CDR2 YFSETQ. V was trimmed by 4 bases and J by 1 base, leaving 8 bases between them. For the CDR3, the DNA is TGCGCCAGCAGCAAGGACCCGAACACTGAAGCTTTCTTT. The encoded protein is CASSKDPNTEAFF.

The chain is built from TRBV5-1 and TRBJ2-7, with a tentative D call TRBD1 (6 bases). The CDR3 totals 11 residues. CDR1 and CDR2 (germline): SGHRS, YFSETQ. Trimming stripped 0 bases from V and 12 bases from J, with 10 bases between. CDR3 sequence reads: CASSLGQGMYF. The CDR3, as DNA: TGCGCCAGCAGCTTGGGGCAGGGGATGTACTTC.

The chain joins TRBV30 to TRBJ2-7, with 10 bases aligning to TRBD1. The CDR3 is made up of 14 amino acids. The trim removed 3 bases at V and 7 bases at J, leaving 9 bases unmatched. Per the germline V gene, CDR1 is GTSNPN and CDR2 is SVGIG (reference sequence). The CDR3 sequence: CAWSVGTGVGEQYF. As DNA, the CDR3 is TGTGCCTGGAGCGTTGGGACAGGGGTGGGAGAGCAGTACTTC.